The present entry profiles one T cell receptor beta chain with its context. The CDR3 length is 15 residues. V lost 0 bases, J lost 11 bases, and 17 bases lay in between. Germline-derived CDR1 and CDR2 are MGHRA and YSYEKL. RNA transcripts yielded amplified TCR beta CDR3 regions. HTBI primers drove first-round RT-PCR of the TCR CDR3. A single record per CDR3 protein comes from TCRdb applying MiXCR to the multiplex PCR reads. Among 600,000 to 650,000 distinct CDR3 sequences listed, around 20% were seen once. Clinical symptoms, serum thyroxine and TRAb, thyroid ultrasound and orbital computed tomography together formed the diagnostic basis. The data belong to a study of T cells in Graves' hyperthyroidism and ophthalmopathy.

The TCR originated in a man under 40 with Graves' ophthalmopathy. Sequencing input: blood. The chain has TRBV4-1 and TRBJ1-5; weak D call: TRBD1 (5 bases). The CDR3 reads CASSQERAGTGAQHF. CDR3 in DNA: TGCGCCAGCAGCCAAGAACGAGCAGGGACTGGGGCCCAGCATTTT.